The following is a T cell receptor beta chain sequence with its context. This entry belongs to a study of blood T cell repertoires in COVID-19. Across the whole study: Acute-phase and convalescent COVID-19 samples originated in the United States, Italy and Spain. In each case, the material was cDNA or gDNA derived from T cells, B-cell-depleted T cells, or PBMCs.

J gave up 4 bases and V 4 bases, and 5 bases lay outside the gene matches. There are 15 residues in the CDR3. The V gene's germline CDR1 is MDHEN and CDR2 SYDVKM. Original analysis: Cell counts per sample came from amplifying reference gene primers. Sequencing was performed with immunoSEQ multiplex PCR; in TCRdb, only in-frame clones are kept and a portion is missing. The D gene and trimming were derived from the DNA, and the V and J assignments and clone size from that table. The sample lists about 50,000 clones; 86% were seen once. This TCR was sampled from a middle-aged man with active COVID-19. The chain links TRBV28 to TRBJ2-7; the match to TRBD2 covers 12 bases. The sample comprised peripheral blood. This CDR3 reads CASSSTGTSGYEQYF. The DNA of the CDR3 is TGTGCCAGCAGTTCTACCGGGACTAGCGGGTACGAGCAGTACTTC.